This T cell receptor (beta chain) originates from a study of post-analysis software for immune sequencing data. At the level of the study: Relapsing-remitting, secondary progressive and progressive-relapsing courses of multiple sclerosis were included. Study outcomes and limitations: TRBV segments more frequent in patients than in controls numbered five and included TRBV5-6, TRBV5-1 and TRBV20-1.

Unique molecular identifiers tagged the TCR beta cDNA libraries. TCRdb redid the calling of the PCR reads with MiXCR, one entry per CDR3 protein. This table holds hundreds of thousands of distinct CDR3 sequences, approximately 38% found once. This clonotype was observed many times. The antigen remains unidentified. The CDR3 runs 13 residues. From germline, CDR1 is SGHTA and CDR2 FQGNSA. V was cut by 1 base and J by 6 bases, with 9 bases left in between. This TCR was recovered from a girl aged 2 to 10 with multiple sclerosis. The gene calls are TRBV7-2 and TRBJ1-2; D not certain. Sequencing was done on a sample of blood. CDR3 bases: TGTGCCAGCAGCTTAGGTCCGAGTGATGGCTACACCTTC. Its translation is CASSLGPSDGYTF.